This T cell receptor beta chain was profiled in a study of T-cell memory formation after mild COVID-19 (dated by TCRdb to 2020 to 2023). General notes on the study: Most TCR sequence clusters were specific to one of the two donors. In two donors, T-cell clones that expanded and contracted after mild COVID-19 were followed by sequencing TCRalpha and TCRbeta repertoires longitudinally. Two young, previously healthy adult volunteers made up the cohort, one male and one female.

PBMCs were isolated by Ficoll-Paque density gradient centrifugation. Sequencing took place on an Illumina NovaSeq 6000. Using 5'RACE with constant-segment primers, TCRalpha and TCRbeta cDNA libraries were constructed, with sample barcodes and unique molecular identifiers added in the process. RNA was extracted from every sample with Trizol reagent. Library amplification was performed in two PCR steps, and a second sample barcode and Illumina TruSeq adapters were introduced in the second step. Libraries were sequenced on an Illumina NovaSeq with 2 x 150 bp paired-end reads. The paper's data handling went like this. The reads were demultiplexed and collapsed into UMI-guided consensus sequences using migec v1.2.7. Using mixcr v2.1.11, the UMI consensuses were aligned to TRA and TRB V and J templates and assembled into clonotypes. A clonotype was counted as expanded or contracted only when both edgeR and NoisET called the clonotype significant, with the noise models trained on biological replicates. For edgeR calls, a false discovery rate-adjusted p below 0.01 and a log2 fold-change threshold of 1 were applied. PCA with hierarchical clustering of max-normalized trajectories of the 1000 most abundant clonotypes was used as exploratory dynamics analysis. Each responding clone was given a CD4 or CD8 phenotype based on the CD4+ and CD8+ repertoires, which had been sequenced separately. Starting from the raw public reads, TCRdb applied fastp trimming at Q25, assembled clones with MiXCR and retained in-frame beta chains. Rows with a matching CDR3 protein are joined into one entry that keeps the most common DNA and genes. What appears here as the V and J calls and clone size reflects TCRdb's work, not the paper's. In all, the sample holds about 290,000 distinct CDR3 sequences, and about a sixth of those were seen once. The top ten clonotypes cover about 23% of the sample.

Beyond this particular receptor, the publication reports: Whether the second-wave clones peaking on day 37 were SARS-CoV-2 specific was not confirmed. Only a couple of mild cases were covered by the study, and larger cohorts that include severe cases with pre-infection samples were considered necessary. The detection of some responding clones in pre-infection memory suggests that pre-existing cross-reactive memory T cells joined the SARS-CoV-2 response. From day 15 to 85, contracting clones showed balanced CD4/CD8 phenotypes, whereas a second wave of clones that expanded from day 15 to 37 leaned towards CD4+. Contracting CD4+ clones turned up mainly in the CM and EM memory subsets, whereas EMRA was where CD8+ clones were enriched.

In its sample, this clonotype was seen many times. The target of this receptor is not known. The record has no base qualities; no much larger clone is one base away. The origin of this receptor is a man younger than 35 who had mild COVID-19 (a few samples of this study predate the infection). The sample titles of this study are shuffled in the database, so cell type and time point are left out; the donor was told from shared clones. The specimen was PBMCs or a T cell subset sorted from them (not recorded which).

The CDR3 sequence is CASSVDIDTQYF. The DNA reads TGCGCCAGCAGCGTCGACATAGATACGCAGTATTTT. The chain couples TRBV5-1 to TRBJ2-3, with an unclear D gene assignment. Trimming takes 4 bases from V and 5 bases from J, and the germline ends sit 8 bases apart. The CDR3, cysteine through phenylalanine, is 12 amino acids long. Just CDR3 DNA is preserved here, 36 bases in frame from base 1. CDR1 SGHRS and CDR2 YFSETQ were looked up in the germline V gene. Joined to the reference TRBV5-1 and TRBJ2-3 proteins, this CDR3 gives the full variable domain: KAGVTQTPRYLIKTRGQQVTLSCSPISGHRSVSWYQQTPGQGLQFLFEYFSETQRNKGNFPGRFSGRQFSNSRSEMNVSTLELGDSALYLCASSVDIDTQYFGPGTRLTVL.